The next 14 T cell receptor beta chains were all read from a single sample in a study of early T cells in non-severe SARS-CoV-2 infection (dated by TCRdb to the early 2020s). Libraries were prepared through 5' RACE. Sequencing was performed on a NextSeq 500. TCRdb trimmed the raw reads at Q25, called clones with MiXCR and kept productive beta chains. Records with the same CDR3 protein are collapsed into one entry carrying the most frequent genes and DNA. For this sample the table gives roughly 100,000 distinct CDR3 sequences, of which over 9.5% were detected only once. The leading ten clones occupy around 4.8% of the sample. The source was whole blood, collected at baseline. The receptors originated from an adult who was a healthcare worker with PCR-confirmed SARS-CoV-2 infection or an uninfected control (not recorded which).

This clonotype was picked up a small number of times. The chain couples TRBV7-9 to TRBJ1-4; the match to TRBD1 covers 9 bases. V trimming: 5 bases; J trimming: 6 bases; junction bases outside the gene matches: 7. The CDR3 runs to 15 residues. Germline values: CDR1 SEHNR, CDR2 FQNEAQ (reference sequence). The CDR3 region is CASSGLQGADEKLFF. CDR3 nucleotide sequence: TGTGCCAGCAGCGGGCTACAGGGGGCGGATGAAAAACTGTTTTTT. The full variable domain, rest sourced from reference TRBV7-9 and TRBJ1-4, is DTGVSQNPRHKITKRGQNVTFRCDPISEHNRLYWYRQTLGQGPEFLTYFQNEAQLEKSRLLSDRFSAERPKGSFSTLEIQRTEQGDSAMYLCASSGLQGADEKLFFGSGTQLSVL.

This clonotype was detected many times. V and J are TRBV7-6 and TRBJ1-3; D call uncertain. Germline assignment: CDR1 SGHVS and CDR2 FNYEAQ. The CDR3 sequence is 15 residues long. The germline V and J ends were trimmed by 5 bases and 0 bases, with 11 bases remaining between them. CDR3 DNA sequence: TGTGCCAGCAGCGCGCCTCCCAGCTCTGGAAACACCATATATTTT. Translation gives CASSAPPSSGNTIYF.

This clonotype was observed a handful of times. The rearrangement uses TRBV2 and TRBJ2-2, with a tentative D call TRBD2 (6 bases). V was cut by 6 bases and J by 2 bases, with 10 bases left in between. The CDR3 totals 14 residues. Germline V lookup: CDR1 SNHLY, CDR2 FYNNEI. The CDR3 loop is CASSGGLNTGELFF. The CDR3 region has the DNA TGTGCCAGCAGCGGGGGACTTAACACCGGGGAGCTGTTTTTT.

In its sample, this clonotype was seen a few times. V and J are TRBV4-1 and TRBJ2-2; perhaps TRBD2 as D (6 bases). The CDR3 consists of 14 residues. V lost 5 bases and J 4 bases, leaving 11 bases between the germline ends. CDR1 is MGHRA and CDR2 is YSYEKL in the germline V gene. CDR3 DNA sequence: TGCGCCAGCAGCAATCTAGCGCGCACCGGGGAGCTGTTTTTT. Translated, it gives CASSNLARTGELFF.

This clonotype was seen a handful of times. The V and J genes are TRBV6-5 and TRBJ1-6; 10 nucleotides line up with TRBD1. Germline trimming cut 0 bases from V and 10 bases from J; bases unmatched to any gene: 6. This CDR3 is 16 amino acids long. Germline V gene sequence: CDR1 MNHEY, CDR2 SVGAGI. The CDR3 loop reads CASSYSRDRGYSPLHF. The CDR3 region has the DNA TGTGCCAGCAGTTACTCCCGGGACAGGGGTTACTCACCCCTCCACTTT.

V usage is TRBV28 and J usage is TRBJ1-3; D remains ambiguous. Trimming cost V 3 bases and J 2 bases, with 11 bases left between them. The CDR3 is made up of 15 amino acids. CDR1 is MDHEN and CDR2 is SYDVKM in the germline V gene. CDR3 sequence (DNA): TGTGCCAGCAGTTTCCCCGCGGGGACTGGAAACACCATATATTTT. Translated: CASSFPAGTGNTIYF.

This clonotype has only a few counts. CDR3 amino acids: CASRGGSLDTEAFF. In DNA form, the CDR3 reads TGTGCCAGCAGGGGGGGATCCCTTGATACTGAAGCTTTCTTT. The V call is TRBV28, the J call TRBJ1-1; tentative D call: TRBD1 (5 bases). The ends were cut back, 6 bases at V and 5 bases at J, with 16 bases in the middle. The CDR3 totals 14 residues. CDR1 is MDHEN, CDR2 SYDVKM, per germline.

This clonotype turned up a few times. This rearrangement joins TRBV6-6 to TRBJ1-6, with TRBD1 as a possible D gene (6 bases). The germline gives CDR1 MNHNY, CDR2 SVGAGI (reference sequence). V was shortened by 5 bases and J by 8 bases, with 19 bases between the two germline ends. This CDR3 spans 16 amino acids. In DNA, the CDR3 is TGTGCCAGCAGTCACCTTGGGAGGGGGACGGATTCACCCCTCCACTTT. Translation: CASSHLGRGTDSPLHF.

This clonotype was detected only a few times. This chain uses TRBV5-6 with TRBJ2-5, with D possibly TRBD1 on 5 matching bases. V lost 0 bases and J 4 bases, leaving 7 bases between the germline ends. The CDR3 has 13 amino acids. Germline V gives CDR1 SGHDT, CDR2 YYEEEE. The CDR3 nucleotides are TGTGCCAGCAGCTTGGACAGGCGAGAGACCCAGTACTTC. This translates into CASSLDRRETQYF.

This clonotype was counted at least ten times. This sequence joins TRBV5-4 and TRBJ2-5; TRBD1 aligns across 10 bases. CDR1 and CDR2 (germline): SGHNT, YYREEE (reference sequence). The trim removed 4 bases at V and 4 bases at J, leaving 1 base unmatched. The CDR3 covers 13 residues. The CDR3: CASSRDRGETQYF. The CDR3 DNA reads TGTGCCAGCAGCAGGGACAGGGGAGAGACCCAGTACTTC.

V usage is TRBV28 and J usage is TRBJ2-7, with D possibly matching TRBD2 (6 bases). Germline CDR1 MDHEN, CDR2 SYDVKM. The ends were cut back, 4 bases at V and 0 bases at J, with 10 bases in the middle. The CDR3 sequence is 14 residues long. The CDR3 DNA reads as TGTGCCAGCAGTTCCTACGGGAGCTCCTACGAGCAGTACTTC. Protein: CASSSYGSSYEQYF.

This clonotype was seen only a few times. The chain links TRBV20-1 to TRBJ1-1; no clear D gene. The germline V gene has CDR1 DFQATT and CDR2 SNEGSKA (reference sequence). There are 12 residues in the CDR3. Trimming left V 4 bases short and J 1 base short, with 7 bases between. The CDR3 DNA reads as TGCAGTGCTAAACGTACGAACACTGAAGCTTTCTTT. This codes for CSAKRTNTEAFF.

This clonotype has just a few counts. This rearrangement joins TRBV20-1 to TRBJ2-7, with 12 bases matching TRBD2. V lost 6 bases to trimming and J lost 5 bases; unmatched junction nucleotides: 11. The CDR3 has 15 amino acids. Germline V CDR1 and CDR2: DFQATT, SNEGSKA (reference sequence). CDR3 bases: TGCAGTGCCACGGTACCTAGCGGGGGGGTCCACGAGCAGTACTTC. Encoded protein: CSATVPSGGVHEQYF.

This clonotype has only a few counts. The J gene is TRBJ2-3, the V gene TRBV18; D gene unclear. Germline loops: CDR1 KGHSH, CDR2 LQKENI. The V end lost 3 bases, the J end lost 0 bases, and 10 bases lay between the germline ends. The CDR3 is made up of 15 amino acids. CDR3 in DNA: TGTGCCAGCTCACCGGAGCCAACTAGCACAGATACGCAGTATTTT. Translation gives CASSPEPTSTDTQYF.